Following are 30 T cell receptor beta chains from one sample sequenced in a study of T cells in Graves' hyperthyroidism and ophthalmopathy. TCR beta CDR3 regions were amplified from RNA transcripts. During a first-round RT-PCR of the TCR CDR3, the HTBI primer set was used. TCRdb processed the multiplex PCR reads anew with MiXCR; each CDR3 protein has one entry. The sample lists 190,000 or so distinct CDR3 sequences, around 20% occurring once. Input material: blood. These receptors were obtained from a man in his forties with Graves' hyperthyroidism.

A word on this clonotype: Given a much more abundant clone one base away, this may be a read error. V gene TRBV4-2 combines with J gene TRBJ2-1; the D is unclear. V dropped 3 bases and J dropped 5 bases, with 14 bases sitting between them. Looked up from germline, CDR1 is LGHNA and CDR2 is YNFKEQ. This CDR3 has 15 residues. The CDR3 region is CASSQAGSPNNEQFF. CDR3 sequence (DNA): TGTGCCAGCAGCCAGGCCGGGTCCCCGAACAATGAGCAGTTCTTC.

The chain recombines TRBV3-1 with TRBJ2-7; the D call may be TRBD1 or TRBD2 (6 bases each). This CDR3 has 14 amino acids. The germline CDR1 and CDR2 sequences are LGHDT and YNNKEL (reference sequence). V lost 4 bases and J lost 4, with 14 bases in between. The CDR3 region is CASSRGATPYEQYF. For the CDR3, the DNA is TGTGCCAGCAGCCGGGGGGCCACTCCTTACGAGCAGTACTTC.

This clonotype was detected only a few times. V gene TRBV20-1 combines with J gene TRBJ1-6, with D possibly TRBD1 on 5 matching bases. Trimming cost V 2 bases and J 8 bases, with 16 bases left between them. Germline assignment: CDR1 DFQATT and CDR2 SNEGSKA (reference sequence). This CDR3 region has 15 residues. CDR3: CSARRIGAGDSPLHF. In nucleotides, the CDR3 is TGCAGTGCTAGAAGGATCGGGGCAGGAGATTCACCCCTCCACTTT.

The genes are TRBV20-1 and TRBJ2-1; 7 bases are a match to TRBD2. The V and J ends lost 0 bases and 9 bases, in that order; junction bases with no gene match: 14. The CDR3 loop spans 16 amino acids. Germline loops: CDR1 DFQATT, CDR2 SNEGSKA (reference sequence). The CDR3 nucleotides read TGCAGTGCTAGAGAGGGGGGGTCGGCGGGACGGCGTGAGCAGTTCTTC. Protein product: CSAREGGSAGRREQFF.

This chain joins TRBV30 and TRBJ2-7; maybe TRBD2 (6 bases). Germline CDR1 GTSNPN, CDR2 SVGIG (reference sequence). The V end lost 0 bases, the J end lost 5 bases, and 14 bases lay between the germline ends. The CDR3 is 14 amino acids. The CDR3, as DNA: TGTGCCTGGAGTGTCGGACTACCCCTCAACGAGCAGTACTTC. Translating gives CAWSVGLPLNEQYF.

The chain recombines TRBV5-5 with TRBJ2-5; 7 bases are shared with TRBD2. Per germline, CDR1 SGHKS and CDR2 YYEKEE (reference sequence). V trimming: 2 bases; J trimming: 1 base; junction bases outside the gene matches: 5. There are 15 residues in the CDR3. CDR3 nucleotides: TGTGCCAGCAGCTTAACGGGAGGCCTCCAAGAGACCCAGTACTTC. It translates to CASSLTGGLQETQYF.

This clonotype occurred many times. The chain links TRBV20-1 to TRBJ1-6; D not certain. V was cut by 3 bases and J by 3 bases, with 6 bases left in between. Germline V gene lookup returns CDR1 DFQATT and CDR2 SNEGSKA (reference sequence). The CDR3 runs to 13 residues. The CDR3: CSASSSYNSPLHF. Here the CDR3 DNA reads TGCAGTGCTAGCAGTAGCTATAATTCACCCCTCCACTTT.

The V call is TRBV6-1, the J call TRBJ2-3; weak D call: TRBD2 (7 bases). V lost 5 bases to trimming and J lost 6 bases, with 15 bases between them. The CDR3 is 14 residues long. Per germline, CDR1 MNHNS and CDR2 SASEGT. The CDR3 bases are TGTGCCAGCAGTCTCAGGGGAGGGATTGATACGCAGTATTTT. Its protein product is CASSLRGGIDTQYF.

This clonotype was seen repeatedly, ten times or more. The CDR3 sequence is CASSSGSAVGTF. CDR3 nucleotide sequence: TGCGCCAGCAGCTCGGGCTCGGCTGTGGGGACCTTC. The gene calls are TRBV5-1 and TRBJ1-2; D uncertain. This CDR3 is built from 12 residues. CDR1 SGHRS and CDR2 YFSETQ come from the germline V gene. Between the trimmed V and J ends, which lost 3 bases and 14 bases, there was a span of 17 bases.

This clonotype was counted ten times or more. The V gene is TRBV6-1, the J gene TRBJ1-5, with TRBD1 matching over 9 bases. The germline gives CDR1 MNHNS, CDR2 SASEGT. The CDR3 extends over 14 amino acids. Trimming took 4 bases from V and 5 from J; bases not matched to a gene: 3. The CDR3 loop is CASSAGTGYQPQHF. CDR3 DNA: TGTGCCAGCAGTGCCGGGACAGGGTATCAGCCCCAGCATTTT.

This clonotype was observed many times. The chain carries TRBV6-2 or TRBV6-3 and TRBJ2-1; TRBD1 might be the D (6 bases). V was pared by 6 bases and J by 6 bases, with 18 bases between. CDR1 is MNHEY, CDR2 SVGEGT, per germline. CDR3 size: 15 residues. The CDR3 coding sequence is TGTGCCAGCAGGGACGGGACACAGACTCCCAATGAGCAGTTCTTC. Translating gives CASRDGTQTPNEQFF.

The chain carries TRBV30 and TRBJ1-2; weak D call: TRBD1 (6 bases). The germline V gene encodes CDR1 GTSNPN and CDR2 SVGIG (reference sequence). The CDR3 spans 15 residues. V dropped 3 bases and J dropped 2 bases, with 16 bases sitting between them. The CDR3 reads CAWRGRDTNNYGYTF. The CDR3 DNA reads TGTGCCTGGAGAGGGCGGGACACCAACAACTATGGCTACACCTTC.

This clonotype has more than one count but fewer than ten. This may arise from a read error, as a much more abundant clone is one base away. The V and J genes are TRBV7-9 and TRBJ1-2, with D perhaps TRBD1 (6 bases). V was trimmed by 5 bases and J by 0 bases, leaving 13 bases between them. The CDR3 has 15 amino acids. From germline, CDR1 is SEHNR and CDR2 FQNEAQ (reference sequence). The CDR3 here is CASSGGRVANYGYTF. CDR3 DNA sequence: TGTGCCAGCAGCGGGGGCAGGGTAGCTAACTATGGCTACACCTTC.

This clonotype was seen repeatedly, ten times or more. V usage is TRBV2 and J usage is TRBJ1-4, with D possibly TRBD1 on 5 matching bases. Trimming stripped 7 bases from V and 7 bases from J, with 10 bases between. Per germline, CDR1 SNHLY and CDR2 FYNNEI. This CDR3 contains 12 residues. In DNA, the CDR3 is TGTGCCAGCACCAGGGAGGGTGAAAAACTGTTTTTT. Its protein is CASTREGEKLFF.

There are many counts of this clonotype. The V and J genes are TRBV7-9 and TRBJ2-1, with D unclear. Looked up from germline, CDR1 is SEHNR and CDR2 is FQNEAQ (reference sequence). The CDR3 has 13 residues. With 1 base removed from V and 5 bases from J, the gap between germline ends came to 6 bases. The CDR3 region is CASSLGVHNEQFF. In DNA, the CDR3 is TGTGCCAGCAGCTTAGGTGTCCACAATGAGCAGTTCTTC. The variable domain in full, with the rest retrieved from reference TRBV7-9 and TRBJ2-1, is DTGVSQNPRHKITKRGQNVTFRCDPISEHNRLYWYRQTLGQGPEFLTYFQNEAQLEKSRLLSDRFSAERPKGSFSTLEIQRTEQGDSAMYLCASSLGVHNEQFFGPGTRLTVL.

This clonotype was seen at least ten times. This chain joins TRBV20-1 and TRBJ1-1; no reliable D call. Germline V gene data show CDR1 as DFQATT and CDR2 as SNEGSKA (reference sequence). V shed 5 bases and J shed 7 bases, with 14 bases lying between them. This CDR3 is built from 12 residues. The CDR3 nucleotides read TGCAGTGCTGCCCCGACCGGAAATGAAGCTTTCTTT. Translating it yields CSAAPTGNEAFF.

Many counts were recorded for this clonotype. The chain recombines TRBV19 with TRBJ2-4; TRBD1 or TRBD2 may be the D gene (6 bases each). This CDR3 has 14 residues. V dropped 6 bases and J dropped 6 bases, with 15 bases sitting between them. CDR1 and CDR2 from the germline V gene are LNHDA and SQIVND (reference sequence). CDR3 nucleotide sequence: TGTGCCAGTAGCCTGACCGGAGGGGGAAACATTCAGTACTTC. It yields the protein CASSLTGGGNIQYF.

V and J are TRBV27 and TRBJ2-3, with D possibly called TRBD1 or TRBD2 (6 bases each). CDR1 is MNHEY and CDR2 is SMNVEV in the germline V gene (reference sequence). V lost 2 bases and J 3 bases, leaving 12 bases between the germline ends. This CDR3 has 15 residues. The CDR3, as DNA: TGTGCCAGCAGTTTAGAGGGGGGCCAGACAGATACGCAGTATTTT. It specifies CASSLEGGQTDTQYF.

This clonotype was seen many times. The chain is built from TRBV5-1 and TRBJ2-7, with 7 bases fitting TRBD1. Germline trimming cut 8 bases from V and 2 bases from J; bases unmatched to any gene: 10. The germline gives CDR1 SGHRS, CDR2 YFSETQ. This CDR3 is 14 amino acids long. The DNA for the CDR3 is TGCGCCAGTAACCGGGACAGCAATACCTACGAGCAGTACTTC. Amino acids: CASNRDSNTYEQYF.

This clonotype was found a few times. The chain joins TRBV30 to TRBJ1-1; D is ambiguous. CDR1 is GTSNPN and CDR2 is SVGIG in the germline V gene (reference sequence). The CDR3 covers 12 residues. The V end lost 4 bases, the J end lost 10 bases, and 16 bases lay between the germline ends. The CDR3 loop is CAWKLGRSGAFF. CDR3 coding DNA: TGTGCCTGGAAGCTGGGGAGGTCCGGAGCTTTCTTT.

The chain links TRBV28 to TRBJ2-5; D gene uncertain. Germline V gives CDR1 MDHEN, CDR2 SYDVKM. Trimming took off 5 bases at V and 5 bases at J, with 18 bases between the two ends. CDR3 length: 15 amino acids. CDR3 residues: CASSPQGRPIETQYF. The CDR3 DNA is TGTGCCAGCAGTCCGCAAGGACGGCCCATCGAGACCCAGTACTTC.

This clonotype was observed a handful of times. The rearrangement links TRBV15 to TRBJ1-2; TRBD1 matches 10 bases. The germline V gene encodes CDR1 LNHNV and CDR2 YYDKDF (reference sequence). The junction had 10 bases not matched to a gene; V was cut back by 4 bases and J by 8 bases. This CDR3 contains 15 residues. The CDR3 protein is CATSTRQGAKPGYTF. The CDR3 bases are TGTGCCACCAGCACCCGACAGGGGGCTAAGCCCGGCTACACCTTC.

This clonotype was found a few times. The genes are TRBV9 and TRBJ1-2; 10 bases agree with TRBD1. Germline CDR1 and CDR2: SGDLS and YYNGEE. CDR3 size: 13 residues. Losses at the gene ends were 4 bases for V and 8 bases for J; bases not matched to a gene: 5. DNA for the CDR3: TGTGCCAGCAGCCAGACAGGGGGCGCCGGCTACACCTTC. It translates to CASSQTGGAGYTF.

Many counts were recorded for this clonotype. The chain employs TRBV4-3 and TRBJ2-7; the match to TRBD1 covers 11 bases. Per the germline V gene, CDR1 is LGHNA and CDR2 is YSLEER. The J segment lost 6 bases and the V segment lost 0 bases, leaving 10 bases of the junction unmatched. The CDR3 is 17 residues long. The CDR3, as DNA: TGCGCCAGCAGCCAAGATCGTGGAGGACAGGGGGCGGGCGAGCAGTACTTC. Its translation is CASSQDRGGQGAGEQYF.

The rearrangement uses TRBV7-3 and TRBJ2-1, with 14 bases that match TRBD2. The CDR3 sequence is 16 residues long. The V and J ends lost 5 bases and 8 bases, in that order; junction bases with no gene match: 8. In germline, CDR1 is SGHTA, CDR2 FQGTGA. The DNA of the CDR3 is TGTGCCAGCAGCCGACTAGCGGGGGGGCCCGGTCATGAGCAGTTCTTC. This encodes CASSRLAGGPGHEQFF.

This clonotype was seen repeatedly, ten times or more. The gene calls are TRBV30 and TRBJ2-5; possible D gene TRBD1, 5 bases. V lost 0 bases, J lost 0 bases, and 5 bases lay in between. This CDR3 region has 13 residues. The germline V gene has CDR1 GTSNPN and CDR2 SVGIG (reference sequence). The CDR3 DNA reads as TGTGCCTGGAGTGTGGACAACCAAGAGACCCAGTACTTC. Its translation: CAWSVDNQETQYF. The full variable domain, completed using reference TRBV30 and TRBJ2-5, is SQTIHQWPATLVQPVGSPLSLECTVEGTSNPNLYWYRQAAGRGLQLLFYSVGIGQISSEVPQNLSASRPQDRQFILSSKKLLLSDSGFYLCAWSVDNQETQYFGPGTRLLVL.

The rearrangement links TRBV19 to TRBJ2-1, with TRBD2 identical over 7 bases. The CDR3 sequence is 14 residues long. The V gene's germline CDR1 is LNHDA and CDR2 SQIVND (reference sequence). Germline trimming cut 10 bases from V and 1 base from J; bases unmatched to any gene: 7. CDR3 protein: CATIQRGSYNEQFF. CDR3 bases: TGTGCCACCATTCAGCGGGGTTCCTACAATGAGCAGTTCTTC.

At least ten counts were recorded for this clonotype. The genes are TRBV30 and TRBJ2-7; D perhaps matches TRBD2 (6 bases). The CDR3 is 15 residues long. Trimming pared 1 base from V and 0 bases from J, leaving 13 bases between. Germline loops: CDR1 GTSNPN, CDR2 SVGIG (reference sequence). CDR3 sequence: CAWSGGDGLSYEQYF. The DNA for the CDR3 is TGTGCCTGGAGTGGGGGGGACGGACTCTCCTACGAGCAGTACTTC.

This clonotype was seen at least ten times. V gene TRBV5-5 combines with J gene TRBJ2-1; D uncertain. Germline CDR1 SGHKS, CDR2 YYEKEE (reference sequence). The CDR3 loop spans 16 amino acids. Trimming removed 0 bases from V and 0 bases from J, with 10 bases in between. The CDR3 DNA follows: TGTGCCAGCAGCTTGGGGGCCAGCAGCTCCTACAATGAGCAGTTCTTC. Translating gives CASSLGASSSYNEQFF.

This clonotype was counted ten times or more. The chain uses TRBV20-1 and TRBJ1-2; 9 nucleotides match TRBD1. With 7 bases clipped from V and 8 bases from J, the junction kept 11 bases outside the gene matches. The CDR3 covers 13 residues. CDR1 and CDR2 from the germline V gene are DFQATT and SNEGSKA (reference sequence). The CDR3 coding sequence is TGCAGTGTCACCACCGGGACAGGGAACGGCTACACCTTC. Protein sequence: CSVTTGTGNGYTF.